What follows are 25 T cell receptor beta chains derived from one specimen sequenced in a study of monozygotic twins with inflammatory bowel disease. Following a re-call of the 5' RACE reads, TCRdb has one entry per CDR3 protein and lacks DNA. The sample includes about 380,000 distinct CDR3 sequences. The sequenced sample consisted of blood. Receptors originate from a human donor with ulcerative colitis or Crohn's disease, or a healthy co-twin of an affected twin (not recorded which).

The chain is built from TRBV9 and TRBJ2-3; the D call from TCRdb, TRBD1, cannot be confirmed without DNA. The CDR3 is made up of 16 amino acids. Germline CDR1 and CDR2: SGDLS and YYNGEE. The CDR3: CASSVAGGARTDTQYF.

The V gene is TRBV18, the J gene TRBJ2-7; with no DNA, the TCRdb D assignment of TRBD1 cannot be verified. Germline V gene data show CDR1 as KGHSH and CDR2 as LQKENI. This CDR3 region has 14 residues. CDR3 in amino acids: CASSPYDRGNEQYF.

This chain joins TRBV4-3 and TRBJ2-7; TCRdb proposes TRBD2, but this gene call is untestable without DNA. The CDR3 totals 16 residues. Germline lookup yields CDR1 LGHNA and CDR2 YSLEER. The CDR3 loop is CASSQDPAGPTYEQYF.

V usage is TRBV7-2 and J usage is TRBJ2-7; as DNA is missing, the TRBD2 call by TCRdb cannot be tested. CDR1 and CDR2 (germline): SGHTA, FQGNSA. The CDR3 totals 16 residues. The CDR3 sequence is CASSLSSGGSSYEQYF.

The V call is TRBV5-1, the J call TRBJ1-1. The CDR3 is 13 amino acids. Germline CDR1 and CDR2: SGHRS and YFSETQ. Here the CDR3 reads CASSQYLNTEAFF.

The CDR3 sequence is CASSRQGDKNGYTF. The gene calls are TRBV7-9 and TRBJ1-2; TCRdb proposes TRBD1, but this gene call is untestable without DNA. Germline CDR1 is SEHNR and CDR2 is FQNEAQ (reference sequence). This CDR3 spans 14 amino acids. Using reference TRBV7-9 and TRBJ1-2 for the parts outside the CDR3, the full variable domain is DTGVSQNPRHKITKRGQNVTFRCDPISEHNRLYWYRQTLGQGPEFLTYFQNEAQLEKSRLLSDRFSAERPKGSFSTLEIQRTEQGDSAMYLCASSRQGDKNGYTFGSGTRLTVV.

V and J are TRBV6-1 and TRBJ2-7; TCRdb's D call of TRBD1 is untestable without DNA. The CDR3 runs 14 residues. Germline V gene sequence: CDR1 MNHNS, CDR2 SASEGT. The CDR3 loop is CASSASGTAYEQYF.

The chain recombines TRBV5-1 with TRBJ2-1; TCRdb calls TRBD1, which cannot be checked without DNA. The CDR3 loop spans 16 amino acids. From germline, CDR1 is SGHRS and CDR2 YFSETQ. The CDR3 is CASSDGTGGYYNEQFF.

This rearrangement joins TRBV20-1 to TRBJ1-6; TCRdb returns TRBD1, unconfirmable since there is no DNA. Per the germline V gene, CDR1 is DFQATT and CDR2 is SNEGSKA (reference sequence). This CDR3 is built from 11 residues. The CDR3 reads CSAANRRPLHF.

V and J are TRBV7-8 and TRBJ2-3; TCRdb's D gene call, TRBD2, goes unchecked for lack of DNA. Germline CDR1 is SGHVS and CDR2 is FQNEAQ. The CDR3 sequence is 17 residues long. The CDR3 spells CASSPTGSGGAVDTQYF.

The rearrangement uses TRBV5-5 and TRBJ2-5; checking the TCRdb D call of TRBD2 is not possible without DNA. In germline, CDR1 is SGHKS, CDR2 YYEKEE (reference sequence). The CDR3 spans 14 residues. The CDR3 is CASSSMEGRETQYF. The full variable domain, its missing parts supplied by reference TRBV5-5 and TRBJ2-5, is DAGVTQSPTHLIKTRGQQVTLRCSPISGHKSVSWYQQVLGQGPQFIFQYYEKEERGRGNFPDRFSARQFPNYSSELNVNALLLGDSALYLCASSSMEGRETQYFGPGTRLLVL.

The CDR3 loop reads CASSLSGVGTDTQYF. This chain joins TRBV27 and TRBJ2-3. Looked up from germline, CDR1 is MNHEY and CDR2 is SMNVEV (reference sequence). There are 15 residues in the CDR3.

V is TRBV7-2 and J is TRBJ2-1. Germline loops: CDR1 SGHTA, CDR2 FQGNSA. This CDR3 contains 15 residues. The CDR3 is CASSSDSSSYNEQFF.

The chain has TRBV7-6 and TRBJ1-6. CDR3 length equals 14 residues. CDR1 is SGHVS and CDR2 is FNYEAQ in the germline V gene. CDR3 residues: CASSLALGESPLHF.

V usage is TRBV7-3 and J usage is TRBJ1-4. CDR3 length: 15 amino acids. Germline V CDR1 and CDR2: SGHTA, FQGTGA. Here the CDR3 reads CASSPGGTANEKLFF.

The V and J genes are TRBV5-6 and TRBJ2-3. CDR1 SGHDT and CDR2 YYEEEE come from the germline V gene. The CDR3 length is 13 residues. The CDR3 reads CASSTRSIDTQYF.

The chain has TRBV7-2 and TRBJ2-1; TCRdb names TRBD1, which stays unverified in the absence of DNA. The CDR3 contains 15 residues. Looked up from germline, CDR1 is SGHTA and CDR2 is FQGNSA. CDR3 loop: CASTRTGRIYNEQFF.

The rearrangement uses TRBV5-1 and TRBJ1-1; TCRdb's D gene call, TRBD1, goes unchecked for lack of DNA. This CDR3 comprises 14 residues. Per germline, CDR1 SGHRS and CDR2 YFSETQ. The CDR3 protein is CASSTRVANTEAFF.

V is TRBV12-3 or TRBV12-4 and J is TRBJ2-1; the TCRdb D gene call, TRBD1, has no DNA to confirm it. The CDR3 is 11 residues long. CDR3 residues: CASSQGTEQFF.

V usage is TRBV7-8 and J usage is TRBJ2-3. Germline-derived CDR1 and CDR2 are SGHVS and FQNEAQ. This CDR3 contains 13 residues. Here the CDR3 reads CASSNFGTDTQYF.

CDR3 region: CASSLRTGRYEQYF. The chain links TRBV5-5 to TRBJ2-7; checking the TCRdb D call of TRBD1 is not possible without DNA. CDR1 is SGHKS, CDR2 YYEKEE, per germline (reference sequence). The CDR3 has 14 amino acids.

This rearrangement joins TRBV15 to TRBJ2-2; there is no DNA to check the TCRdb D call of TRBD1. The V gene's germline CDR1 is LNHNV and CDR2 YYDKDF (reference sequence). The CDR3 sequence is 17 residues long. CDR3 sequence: CATSSGTGGASTGELFF.

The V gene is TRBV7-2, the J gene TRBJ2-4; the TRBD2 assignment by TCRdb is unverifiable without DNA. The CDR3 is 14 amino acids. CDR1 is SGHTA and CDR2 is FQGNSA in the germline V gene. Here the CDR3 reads CASSPARTSNIQYF.

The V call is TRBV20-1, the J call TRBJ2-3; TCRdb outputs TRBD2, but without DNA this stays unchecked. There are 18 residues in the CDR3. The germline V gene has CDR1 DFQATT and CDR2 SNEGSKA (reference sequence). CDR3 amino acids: CSARRYGLAGGRRDTQYF.

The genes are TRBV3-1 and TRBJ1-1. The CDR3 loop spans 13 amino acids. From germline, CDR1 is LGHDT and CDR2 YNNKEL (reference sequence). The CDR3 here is CASSPLSDTEAFF.